This TCR beta chain appears in the sequencing data of a study of metastatic and nonmetastatic thyroid tumors. Across the whole study: Repertoires were compared across blood and tumor or nodule tissue from malignant and benign thyroid patients. General study points: The study reportedly found significantly higher TCR beta diversity in malignant thyroid tumors than benign nodules, in blood and tumor.

In the study's own analysis: Clinicopathological groups supplied CDR3 differences that were used to build a distant-metastasis classifier for papillary thyroid cancer. Via MiXCR, TCRdb re-called the PCR reads. Here the V and J calls rest on TCRdb's processing, not on the authors' analysis. In the table there are approximately 50,000 clones, approximately 22% of which are singletons. The table lists this clone with many counts. As yet, its antigen is unknown. Trimming pared 3 bases from V and 3 bases from J, leaving 18 bases between. CDR1 and CDR2 (germline): KGHSH, LQKENI. This CDR3 contains 16 residues. No treatment of any kind had been given to any patient before thyroid surgery.

The sequenced sample consisted of blood. The sequence was obtained from a female donor with papillary thyroid cancer or a benign thyroid nodule (not recorded which). Some clones in this sample may be carry-over from other donors' samples. The chain joins TRBV18 to TRBJ2-7, with D perhaps given as TRBD1 or TRBD2 (5 bases each). The CDR3 spells CASSPVVAWDRYEQYF. CDR3 in DNA: TGTGCCAGCTCACCTGTAGTGGCATGGGACCGCTACGAGCAGTACTTC. Drawing the rest from reference TRBV18 and TRBJ2-7, the complete variable domain is NAGVMQNPRHLVRRRGQEARLRCSPMKGHSHVYWYRQLPEEGLKFMVYLQKENIIDESGMPKERFSAEFPKEGPSILRIQQVVRGDSAAYFCASSPVVAWDRYEQYFGPGTRLTVT.